This T cell receptor beta chain was retrieved from a study of radiation and T cells in renal cell carcinoma. Study at large: Nephrectomy followed 15 Gy stereotactic body radiation by 4 weeks.

Sequencing was performed with immunoSEQ multiplex PCR; in TCRdb, only in-frame clones are kept and a portion is missing. The sample has 120,000 to 150,000 clones; about 85% are singletons. With regard to this clone: No antigen is known for it.

Germline V gene data show CDR1 as LNHNV and CDR2 as YYDKDF (reference sequence). CDR3 length: 15 amino acids. V was clipped by 2 bases and J by 3 bases, with 11 bases between them. Time point denoted: baseline pretreatment blood. Treatment in this sample: 15 Gy SBRT to primary tumor, nephrectomy 4 weeks later. The patient's renal cell carcinoma had clear cell pathology. Study-level results: No pretreatment tumor biopsies were available for baseline clonotypes. From baseline, blood top tumor clonotypes peaked at 2 weeks post-radiation.

This clonotype was obtained from a woman aged 70-85 years with renal cell carcinoma. Sequencing was performed on blood, taken from a patient whose treatment included radiotherapy and nephrectomy. V and J are TRBV15 and TRBJ1-5, with D possibly being TRBD1 (5 bases). DNA of the CDR3: TGTGCCACCAGCAGAACTGGGGGGATCAATCAGCCCCAGCATTTT. As protein: CATSRTGGINQPQHF.